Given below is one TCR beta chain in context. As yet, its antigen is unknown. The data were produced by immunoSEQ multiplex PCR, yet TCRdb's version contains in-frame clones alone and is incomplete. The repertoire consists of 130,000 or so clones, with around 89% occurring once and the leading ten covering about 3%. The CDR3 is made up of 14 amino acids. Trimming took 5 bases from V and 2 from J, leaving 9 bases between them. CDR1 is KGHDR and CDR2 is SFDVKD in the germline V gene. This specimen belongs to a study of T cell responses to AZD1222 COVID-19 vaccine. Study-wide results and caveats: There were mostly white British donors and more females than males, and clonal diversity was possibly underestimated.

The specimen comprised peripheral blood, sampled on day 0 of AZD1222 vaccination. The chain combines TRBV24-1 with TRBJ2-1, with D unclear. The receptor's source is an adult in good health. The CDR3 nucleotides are TGTGCCACCAGTGCGGATTCCCCCTACAATGAGCAGTTCTTC. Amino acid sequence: CATSADSPYNEQFF.